These T cell receptor beta chains were read from a single sample in a study of PD-1 blockade in classical Hodgkin lymphoma. Only in-frame clones appear in the TCRdb table, and some are missing; sequencing was by immunoSEQ multiplex PCR. The table has fewer than 45,000 clones, around two thirds seen once. Specimen: peripheral blood mononuclear cells (PBMCs), collected before the fourth cycle of nivolumab. These receptor sequences come from a human donor with classical Hodgkin lymphoma. CDR3s include the opening cysteine and the closing phenylalanine or tryptophan. Each record gives: J gene, D gene, V gene, clone size, CDR3 DNA, CDR3 protein. D genes are given only for firm matches. Rows may omit the clone size; those that give it use once, few, many or a size class.

TRBJ2-7,NA,TRBV6-6,medium-sized,TGTGCCACCAAGGGGTTTGGGGAGCAGTACTTC,CATKGFGEQYF
TRBJ1-5,NA,TRBV5-4,NA,TGTGCCAGAAGCCTGGACAAGCGTCAGCCCCAGCATTTT,CARSLDKRQPQHF
TRBJ1-1,NA,TRBV29-1,medium-sized,TGCAGCGTTGAACGGGTACTGAACACTGAAGCTTTCTTT,CSVERVLNTEAFF
TRBJ1-2,TRBD1,TRBV4-1,NA,TGCGCCAGCAGCCAAGCCCGGACAGGGGCTTTGGATTGGGCTGGCTACACCTTC,CASSQARTGALDWAGYTF
TRBJ1-2,TRBD1,TRBV12-5,NA,TGTGCTAGTGGTTTGGTATCCTCTCCGGGACAGGTGACTAACTATGGCTACACCTTC,CASGLVSSPGQVTNYGYTF
TRBJ2-1,TRBD2,TRBV2,NA,TGTGCCAGCACCCGGGACTATTCGGGTGAGCAGTTCTTC,CASTRDYSGEQFF
TRBJ2-1,NA,TRBV28,NA,TGTGCCAGCAGTTTTGCGAGAATCCCGTCCAATGAGCAGTTCTTC,CASSFARIPSNEQFF
TRBJ2-7,TRBD1,TRBV5-1,medium-sized,TGCGCCAGCAGCATCTTCGGACAGGGGGGAGGCGAGCAGTACTTC,CASSIFGQGGGEQYF
TRBJ1-2,NA,TRBV30,few,TGTGCCTGGAGTGGGACATTAGCGGGCTACACCTTC,CAWSGTLAGYTF
TRBJ1-1,NA,TRBV5-1,NA,TGCGCCAGCAGCTTGGGACGGTCAGGGAAGGTGACTGAAGCTTTCTTT,CASSLGRSGKVTEAFF
TRBJ2-2,TRBD2,TRBV27,NA,TGTGCCAGCAGGGCTAGCGGCGGCACCGGGGAGCTGTTTTTT,CASRASGGTGELFF
TRBJ2-1,NA,TRBV29-1,medium-sized,TGCAGCGTTGAAGCGAGAAGGGCCCCCTACAATGAGCAGTTCTTC,CSVEARRAPYNEQFF
TRBJ2-1,NA,TRBV7-2,NA,TGTGCCAGCAGCATATCTGGGACTCTCTCCTACAATGAGCAGTTCTTC,CASSISGTLSYNEQFF
TRBJ2-3,TRBD1,TRBV14,many,TGTGCCAGCAGCCAGTATGGACAGGGGGCGTATATAGTTGGTACGCAGTATTTT,CASSQYGQGAYIVGTQYF
TRBJ2-3,NA,TRBV7-9,NA,TGTGCCAGCAGCGTGCCCAGCGGCCCCACAGATACGCAGTATTTT,CASSVPSGPTDTQYF
TRBJ2-1,NA,TRBV19,NA,TGTGCCAGTAGTATCGTGGCTAGAGGGGGCAATGAGCAGTTCTTC,CASSIVARGGNEQFF
TRBJ1-3,NA,TRBV4-3,NA,TGCGCCAGCAGCCAAGACGAGGCCGGGGGATTTTTAAACACCATATATTTT,CASSQDEAGGFLNTIYF
TRBJ2-1,TRBD2,TRBV6-1,NA,TGTGCCAGCAGTGGGAGGTTTGGGACTAGCGGGGAGAGCTCCTACAATGAGCAGTTCTTC,CASSGRFGTSGESSYNEQFF
TRBJ2-5,NA,TRBV6-5,NA,TGTGCCAGCAGTCGGAGTGATGGGACCCAGTACTTC,CASSRSDGTQYF
TRBJ2-7,TRBD2,TRBV7-2,NA,TGTGCCAGCAGCTCTAAGGGAAGGGGACTAGCGGGGGTCGAGCAGTACTTC,CASSSKGRGLAGVEQYF
TRBJ2-1,NA,TRBV5-6,once,TGTGCCAGCAGCTTTCTCGAGCGTCAGCAGTTCTTC,CASSFLERQQFF
TRBJ2-5,TRBD2,TRBV11-2,once,TGTGCCAGCAGCTCCTCGACTAGCGGGAGGTTCCAAGAGACCCAGTACTTC,CASSSSTSGRFQETQYF
TRBJ1-5,TRBD1,TRBV6-1,few,TGTGCCAGCCTGGACAGGGCCAATCAGCCCCAGCATTTT,CASLDRANQPQHF
TRBJ1-5,NA,TRBV20-1,NA,TGCAGTGCCGCAAGCCAGCCCCAGCATTTT,CSAASQPQHF
TRBJ1-6,NA,TRBV19,NA,TGTGCCAGTACGAAGGAGGCCTCGGGCTCCTATAATTCACCCCTCCACTTT,CASTKEASGSYNSPLHF
TRBJ1-2,TRBD1,TRBV28,once,TGTGCCAGCTCTATAGGGACAGCTAACTATGGCTACACCTTC,CASSIGTANYGYTF
TRBJ2-2,NA,TRBV28,NA,TGTGCCAGCAGTTTCCAGGGGTCGAACACCGGGGAGCTGTTTTTT,CASSFQGSNTGELFF
TRBJ1-1,TRBD1,TRBV28,NA,TGTGCCAGCAGTTTTGAGGGGGCAGGGAAAGCTTTCTTT,CASSFEGAGKAFF
TRBJ2-3,TRBD1,TRBV5-1,NA,TGCGCCAGCAGCGGGGGACAGTCTAGCACAGATACGCAGTATTTT,CASSGGQSSTDTQYF
TRBJ2-1,TRBD1,TRBV7-9,once,TGTGCCAGCAGCCTCCCCCTGGGACAGGGGATCCATGAGCAGTTCTTC,CASSLPLGQGIHEQFF
TRBJ1-2,NA,TRBV30,few,TGTGCCTGGAGCCGGGTTGGGTATGGCTACACCTTC,CAWSRVGYGYTF
TRBJ1-3,NA,TRBV6-5,once,TGTGCCAGCAGTTACAGTCCCAGGGGATCAGGAAACACCATATATTTT,CASSYSPRGSGNTIYF
TRBJ1-6,NA,TRBV6-6,medium-sized,TGTGCCAGCAGTTACGGGAGGCCGAACTATAATTCACCCCTCCACTTT,CASSYGRPNYNSPLHF
TRBJ1-2,NA,TRBV6-5,NA,TGTTCTACCGTGCCCGGCTACACCTTC,CSTVPGYTF
TRBJ2-3,NA,TRBV19,NA,TGTGCCAGTAGAAGAACTAGCACAGATACGCAGTATTTT,CASRRTSTDTQYF
TRBJ1-2,TRBD1,TRBV19,NA,TGTGCCAGTAGTGGACAGGGTGAAAACTATGGCTACACCTTC,CASSGQGENYGYTF
TRBJ2-7,TRBD2,TRBV5-1,once,TGCGCCAGCAGCTTGGCCAGCGGGATAGGATACGAGCAGTACTTC,CASSLASGIGYEQYF
TRBJ1-1,NA,TRBV14,NA,TGTGCCAGCAGCCCTGTCATCGGAGGAAGAGCTTTCTTT,CASSPVIGGRAFF
TRBJ2-4,TRBD1,TRBV30,NA,TGTGCCGGGAAGGGTGGGACAGGGGAGGACATTCAGTACTTC,CAGKGGTGEDIQYF
TRBJ2-5,NA,TRBV11-2,NA,TGTGCCAGCAGCTTAGCAGGAGGCGGGAACCAAGAGACCCAGTACTTC,CASSLAGGGNQETQYF
TRBJ2-2,NA,TRBV18,NA,TGTGCCAGCTCTCGACAGGGAGGGACCGGGGAGCTGTTTTTT,CASSRQGGTGELFF
TRBJ1-1,NA,TRBV5-6,NA,TGTGCCAGCAGCTTGGAGCAGCGCCTGGAAAACACTGAAGCTTTCTTT,CASSLEQRLENTEAFF
TRBJ2-3,NA,TRBV5-7,NA,TGTGCCAGCAGCGCACAGGGAGAAGGAGGCACAGATACGCAGTATTTT,CASSAQGEGGTDTQYF
TRBJ2-1,NA,TRBV30,NA,TGTGCCTGGAATGCAGGCTACAATGAGCAGTTCTTC,CAWNAGYNEQFF
TRBJ2-5,NA,TRBV7-9,once,TGTGCCAGCAGCCCTGCAGTAATACAAGAGACCCAGTACTTC,CASSPAVIQETQYF
TRBJ1-2,TRBD1,TRBV28,NA,TGTGCCAGCAGGGAAACAGGGGAGTATGGCTACACCTTC,CASRETGEYGYTF
TRBJ2-5,NA,TRBV18,NA,TGTGCCAGCTCACCGGGTCAGGAAGAGACCCAGTACTTC,CASSPGQEETQYF
TRBJ2-1,TRBD1,TRBV5-8,NA,TGCGCCAGCAGCCAAGAGTGGCAGGGGGCGGGGTATGAGCAGTTCTTC,CASSQEWQGAGYEQFF
TRBJ2-4,NA,TRBV27,NA,TGTGCCAGCAGTTCCTCTGGACCGACGGTAGCCAAAAACATTCAGTACTTC,CASSSSGPTVAKNIQYF
TRBJ2-4,NA,TRBV18,NA,TGTGCCAGCTCACAACAGACAGTACACATTCAGTACTTC,CASSQQTVHIQYF
TRBJ2-7,TRBD1,TRBV7-8,NA,TGTGCCAGCAGCTTAGAGCTGGACAGGACCTACGAGCAGTACTTC,CASSLELDRTYEQYF
TRBJ1-1,NA,TRBV10-2,NA,TGCGCCAGCAGTCCGGTGGGTTGGAACACTGAAGCTTTCTTT,CASSPVGWNTEAFF
TRBJ2-1,NA,TRBV18,medium-sized,TGTGCCAGCTGCCCGACAGGACCTTACAATGAGCAGTTCTTC,CASCPTGPYNEQFF
TRBJ1-5,NA,TRBV5-5,NA,TGTGCCAGCAGCCCTGAGGGCAGGGGTAGCCAGCCCCAGCATTTT,CASSPEGRGSQPQHF